A single sample is the source of the 29 T cell receptor beta chains below, sequenced in a study of T cells expressing NK-cell markers. TCRdb reworked the 5' RACE reads into one entry per CDR3 protein, no DNA. There are about 540,000 distinct CDR3 sequences in the sample, with under 4.5% held by the top ten. Sequencing was done on a sample of blood T cells: a sorted CD56 or NKG2C T cell subset, CD4+ or CD8+ T cells, or bulk PBMC T cells (not recorded which). These receptors originate from a man aged 18 to 29 in good health.

CDR3 sequence reads: CASSQDRAGEDTQYF. The J gene is TRBJ2-3, the V gene TRBV4-3; lacking DNA, the TRBD2 call made by TCRdb goes unchecked. Per the germline V gene, CDR1 is LGHNA and CDR2 is YSLEER. There are 15 residues in the CDR3.

The chain combines TRBV4-1 with TRBJ2-2; TCRdb returns TRBD2, unconfirmable since there is no DNA. CDR1 MGHRA and CDR2 YSYEKL come from the germline V gene. This CDR3 region has 18 residues. This CDR3 is CASSQETTRGFDTGELFF.

The rearrangement links TRBV5-1 to TRBJ2-7; TCRdb's D gene call, TRBD1, goes unchecked for lack of DNA. Germline values: CDR1 SGHRS, CDR2 YFSETQ. The CDR3 has 15 residues. CDR3 region: CASNWDDSYSYEQYF.

The chain carries TRBV12-3 or TRBV12-4 and TRBJ1-5; TCRdb gives TRBD1 as the D gene, but with no DNA this cannot be confirmed. This CDR3 spans 15 amino acids. The CDR3 loop is CASVGGWGANQPQHF.

The chain couples TRBV15 to TRBJ1-5. The CDR3 totals 15 residues. Germline assignment: CDR1 LNHNV and CDR2 YYDKDF (reference sequence). CDR3 region: CATSRDKGLNQPQHF.

CDR3 loop: CASSQGGGRDNEQFF. The V and J genes are TRBV4-1 and TRBJ2-1; TCRdb's assignment of TRBD2 cannot be checked, as there is no DNA. The CDR3 is 15 residues long. CDR1 is MGHRA and CDR2 is YSYEKL in the germline V gene.

The chain carries TRBV7-9 and TRBJ2-7; TCRdb selects TRBD1, and the lack of DNA leaves this call unchecked. The length of the CDR3 is 15 residues. Germline V gene lookup returns CDR1 SEHNR and CDR2 FQNEAQ (reference sequence). Here the CDR3 reads CASSLDAGGLYEQYF.

The gene calls are TRBV5-1 and TRBJ1-2; without DNA, the TCRdb call of TRBD1 cannot be checked. This CDR3 region has 14 residues. Germline values: CDR1 SGHRS, CDR2 YFSETQ. The CDR3 reads CASSFGTDIYGYTF.

This chain connects TRBV12-3 or TRBV12-4 to TRBJ1-2; TCRdb designates TRBD1, a call that cannot be tested without DNA. This CDR3 has 11 residues. CDR3 residues: CASTGLGGYTF.

The chain carries TRBV12-3 or TRBV12-4 and TRBJ1-2; TCRdb's D gene call, TRBD1, goes unchecked for lack of DNA. The CDR3 sequence is 15 residues long. The chain's CDR3 is CASSSRPGGSDGYTF.

The V call is TRBV10-3, the J call TRBJ2-3; as DNA is missing, the TRBD1 call by TCRdb cannot be tested. Germline-derived CDR1 and CDR2 are ENHRY and SYGVKD. The CDR3 runs to 13 residues. The CDR3 loop is CATSGQVLDTQYF.

This chain connects TRBV2 to TRBJ2-5; TCRdb's D call, TRBD1, is unchecked because there is no DNA. Looked up from germline, CDR1 is SNHLY and CDR2 is FYNNEI. The CDR3 loop spans 15 amino acids. This chain's CDR3 is CASRNRDISGETQYF.

The chain couples TRBV7-8 to TRBJ2-2; TCRdb designates TRBD2, a call that cannot be tested without DNA. The CDR3 spans 18 residues. Germline CDR1 reads SGHVS; CDR2 reads FQNEAQ. CDR3 region: CASSLPLAGGHWAGELFF.

The J gene is TRBJ2-1, the V gene TRBV6-4; the TRBD1 assignment by TCRdb is unverifiable without DNA. There are 13 residues in the CDR3. Germline assignment: CDR1 MRHNA and CDR2 SNTAGT. CDR3 protein: CASSREGGDEQFF.

The CDR3 loop is CASSDRTGDTDTQYF. The gene calls are TRBV12-3 or TRBV12-4 and TRBJ2-3; TCRdb proposes TRBD1, but this gene call is untestable without DNA. The CDR3 sequence is 15 residues long.

The chain employs TRBV5-1 and TRBJ1-5. The CDR3 contains 14 residues. Germline CDR1 reads SGHRS; CDR2 reads YFSETQ. The CDR3 region is CASSLQGREQPQHF. The full variable domain, its missing parts supplied by reference TRBV5-1 and TRBJ1-5, is KAGVTQTPRYLIKTRGQQVTLSCSPISGHRSVSWYQQTPGQGLQFLFEYFSETQRNKGNFPGRFSGRQFSNSRSEMNVSTLELGDSALYLCASSLQGREQPQHFGDGTRLSIL.

This chain connects TRBV6-4 to TRBJ2-1; as DNA is missing, the TRBD2 call by TCRdb cannot be tested. The CDR3 is 14 residues long. CDR1 is MRHNA, CDR2 SNTAGT, per germline. The CDR3 sequence: CASSQREGLYEQFF.

The chain employs TRBV28 and TRBJ2-2; TCRdb selects TRBD1, and the lack of DNA leaves this call unchecked. The CDR3 consists of 15 residues. The germline gives CDR1 MDHEN, CDR2 SYDVKM. Here the CDR3 reads CASSFLGQVTGELFF. The whole variable domain, remainder taken from reference TRBV28 and TRBJ2-2, is DVKVTQSSRYLVKRTGEKVFLECVQDMDHENMFWYRQDPGLGLRLIYFSYDVKMKEKGDIPEGYSVSREKKERFSLILESASTNQTSMYLCASSFLGQVTGELFFGEGSRLTVL.

J is TRBJ2-5 and V is TRBV29-1; TCRdb's assignment of TRBD2 cannot be checked, as there is no DNA. The V gene's germline CDR1 is SQVTM and CDR2 ANQGSEA. The CDR3 has 12 amino acids. This chain's CDR3 is CSALGGQETQYF. The whole variable domain, filled in from reference TRBV29-1 and TRBJ2-5, reads SAVISQKPSRDICQRGTSLTIQCQVDSQVTMMFWYRQQPGQSLTLIATANQGSEATYESGFVIDKFPISRPNLTFSTLTVSNMSPEDSSIYLCSALGGQETQYFGPGTRLLVL.

V is TRBV7-2 and J is TRBJ2-5. The CDR3 spans 13 residues. CDR1 and CDR2 from the germline V gene are SGHTA and FQGNSA. CDR3 residues: CASSLGTQETQYF.

The V gene is TRBV12-3 or TRBV12-4, the J gene TRBJ1-2; TCRdb outputs TRBD1, but without DNA this stays unchecked. CDR3 length: 14 residues. The CDR3 region is CASTLDRSVGGYTF.

CDR3 protein: CAISESTTGTAYEQYF. This chain joins TRBV10-3 and TRBJ2-7; the TRBD1 assignment by TCRdb is unverifiable without DNA. The CDR3 spans 16 residues. Germline V lookup: CDR1 ENHRY, CDR2 SYGVKD.

The rearrangement joins TRBV12-3 or TRBV12-4 to TRBJ2-1. The CDR3 totals 11 residues. The CDR3 reads CASRLGNEQFF.

The genes are TRBV4-3 and TRBJ2-2; the D gene TCRdb calls, TRBD2, cannot be checked with no DNA. This CDR3 is 18 amino acids long. Germline values: CDR1 LGHNA, CDR2 YSLEER. The chain's CDR3 is CASSQDGASGMTTGELFF.

The chain uses TRBV7-2 and TRBJ2-3; TCRdb gives TRBD2 as the D gene, but with no DNA this cannot be confirmed. CDR1 and CDR2 from the germline V gene are SGHTA and FQGNSA. The length of the CDR3 is 16 residues. CDR3 sequence reads: CASSSKQREGTDTQYF.

This rearrangement joins TRBV29-1 to TRBJ2-3; the D gene TCRdb calls, TRBD2, cannot be checked with no DNA. Germline values: CDR1 SQVTM, CDR2 ANQGSEA. The length of the CDR3 is 13 residues. The chain's CDR3 is CSVQLAGTDTQYF.

The chain couples TRBV5-4 to TRBJ2-3. Germline V gene sequence: CDR1 SGHNT, CDR2 YYREEE (reference sequence). This CDR3 contains 15 residues. CDR3: CASSQDSYYTDTQYF.

This chain links TRBV15 with TRBJ1-4. This CDR3 has 16 residues. Germline V gives CDR1 LNHNV, CDR2 YYDKDF (reference sequence). This chain's CDR3 is CATSRAPGGINEKLFF.

The gene calls are TRBV5-1 and TRBJ2-2; TCRdb calls TRBD1, which cannot be checked without DNA. The CDR3 loop spans 17 amino acids. Germline CDR1 and CDR2: SGHRS and YFSETQ. The CDR3 protein is CASSLRLSGDGTGELFF. The full variable domain, completed using reference TRBV5-1 and TRBJ2-2, is KAGVTQTPRYLIKTRGQQVTLSCSPISGHRSVSWYQQTPGQGLQFLFEYFSETQRNKGNFPGRFSGRQFSNSRSEMNVSTLELGDSALYLCASSLRLSGDGTGELFFGEGSRLTVL.